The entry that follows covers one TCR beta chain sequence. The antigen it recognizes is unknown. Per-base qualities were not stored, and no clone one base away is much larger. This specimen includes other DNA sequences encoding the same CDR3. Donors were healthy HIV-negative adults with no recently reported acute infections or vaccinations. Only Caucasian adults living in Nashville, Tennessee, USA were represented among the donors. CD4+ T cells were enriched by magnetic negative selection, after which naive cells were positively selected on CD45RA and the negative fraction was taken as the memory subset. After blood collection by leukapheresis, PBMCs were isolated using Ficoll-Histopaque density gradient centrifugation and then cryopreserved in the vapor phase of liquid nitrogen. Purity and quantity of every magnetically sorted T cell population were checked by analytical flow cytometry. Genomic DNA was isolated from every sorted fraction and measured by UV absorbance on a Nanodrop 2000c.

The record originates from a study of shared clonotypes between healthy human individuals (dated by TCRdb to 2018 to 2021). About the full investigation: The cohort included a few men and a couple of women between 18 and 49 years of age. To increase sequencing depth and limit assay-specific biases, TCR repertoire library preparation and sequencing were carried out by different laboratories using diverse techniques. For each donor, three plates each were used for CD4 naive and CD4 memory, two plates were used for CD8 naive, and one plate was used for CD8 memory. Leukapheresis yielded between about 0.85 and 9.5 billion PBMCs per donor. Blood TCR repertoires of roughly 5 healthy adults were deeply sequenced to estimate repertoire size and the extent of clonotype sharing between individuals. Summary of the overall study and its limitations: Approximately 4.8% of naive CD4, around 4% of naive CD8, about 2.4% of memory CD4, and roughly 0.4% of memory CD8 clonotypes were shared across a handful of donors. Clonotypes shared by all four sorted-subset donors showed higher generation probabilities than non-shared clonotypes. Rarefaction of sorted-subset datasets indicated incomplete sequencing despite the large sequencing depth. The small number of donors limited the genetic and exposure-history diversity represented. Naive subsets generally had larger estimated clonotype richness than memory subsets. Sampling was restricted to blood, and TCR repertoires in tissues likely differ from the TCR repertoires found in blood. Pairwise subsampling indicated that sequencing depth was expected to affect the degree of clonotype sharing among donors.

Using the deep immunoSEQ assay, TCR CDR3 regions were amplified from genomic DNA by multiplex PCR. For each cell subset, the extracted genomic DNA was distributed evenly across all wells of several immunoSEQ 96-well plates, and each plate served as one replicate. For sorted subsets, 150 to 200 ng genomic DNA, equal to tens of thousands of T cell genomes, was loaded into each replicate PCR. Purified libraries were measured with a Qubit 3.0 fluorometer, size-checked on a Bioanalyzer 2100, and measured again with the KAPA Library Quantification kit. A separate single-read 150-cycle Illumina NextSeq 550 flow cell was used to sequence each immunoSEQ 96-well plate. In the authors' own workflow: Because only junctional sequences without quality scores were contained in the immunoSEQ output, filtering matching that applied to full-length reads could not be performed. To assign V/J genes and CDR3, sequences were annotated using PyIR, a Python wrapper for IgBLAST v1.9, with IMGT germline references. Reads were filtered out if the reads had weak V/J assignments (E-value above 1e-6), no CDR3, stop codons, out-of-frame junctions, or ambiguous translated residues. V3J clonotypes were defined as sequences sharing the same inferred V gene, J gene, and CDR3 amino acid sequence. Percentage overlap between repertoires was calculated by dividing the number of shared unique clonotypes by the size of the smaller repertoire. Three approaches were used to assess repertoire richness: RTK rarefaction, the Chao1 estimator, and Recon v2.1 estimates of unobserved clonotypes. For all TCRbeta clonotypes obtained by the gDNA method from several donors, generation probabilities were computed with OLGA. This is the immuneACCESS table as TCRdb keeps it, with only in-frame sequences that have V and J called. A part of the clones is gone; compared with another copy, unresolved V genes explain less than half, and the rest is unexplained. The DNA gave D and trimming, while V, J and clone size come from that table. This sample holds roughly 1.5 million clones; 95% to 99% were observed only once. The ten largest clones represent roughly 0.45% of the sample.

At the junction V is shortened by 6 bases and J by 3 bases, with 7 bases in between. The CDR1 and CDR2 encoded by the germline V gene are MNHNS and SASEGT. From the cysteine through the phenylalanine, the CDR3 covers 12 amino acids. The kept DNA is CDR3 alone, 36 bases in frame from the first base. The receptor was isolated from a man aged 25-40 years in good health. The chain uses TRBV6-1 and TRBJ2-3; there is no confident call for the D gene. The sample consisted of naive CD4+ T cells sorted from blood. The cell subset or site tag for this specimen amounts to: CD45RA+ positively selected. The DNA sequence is TGTGCCAGCAGCGAACGGACAGATACGCAGTATTTT. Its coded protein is CASSERTDTQYF.